A selection of T cell receptor beta chains follows, all from one sample in a study of blood T cell repertoires in COVID-19. Assay: immunoSEQ multiplex PCR; the TCRdb copy retains only in-frame clones and omits some. Among 200,000 to 250,000 clones listed, over 70% were seen once. The sample consisted of peripheral blood. The receptor source for this set is a woman aged 65 to 85 with acute or convalescent COVID-19. The CDR3 runs from the conserved cysteine through the conserved F or W. The order of the fields is D gene, J gene, V gene, clone size, CDR3 DNA, CDR3 protein. A D gene is named only where the DNA matches it firmly. Some rows have no size entry. The others give once, few or many, or a class for an expanded clone.

>TRBD1|TRBJ2-3|TRBV7-2|-
TGTGCCAGCAGCTTAGTGGGACAGGGGAGCGCAGATACGCAGTATTTT
CASSLVGQGSADTQYF
>TRBD1|TRBJ2-2|TRBV9|once
TGTGCCAGCAGCGTTACCAGAGAGACAGGGGGCGACACCGGGGAGCTGTTTTTT
CASSVTRETGGDTGELFF
>-|TRBJ2-5|TRBV11-2|-
TGTGCCAGCCCCCCGAACGAGGGGGGGCAGGAGACCCAGTACTTC
CASPPNEGGQETQYF
>TRBD1|TRBJ2-7|TRBV19|once
TGTGCCATTTTCCGGGACAGGTACCACGAGCAGTACTTC
CAIFRDRYHEQYF
>TRBD1|TRBJ1-1|TRBV11-2|-
TGTGCCAGCACCCCGAAGGGACAGGGAGTTTCGGGGTTAAACACTGAAGCTTTCTTT
CASTPKGQGVSGLNTEAFF
>TRBD2|TRBJ2-7|TRBV14|-
TGTGCCAGCAGCCTAGGCGGGGGGGCCTACGAGCAGTACTTC
CASSLGGGAYEQYF
>TRBD1|TRBJ1-2|TRBV28|-
TGTGCCAGCAGTATAACAGGGGTTTACTCTGGCTACACCTTC
CASSITGVYSGYTF
>TRBD2|TRBJ2-3|TRBV25-1|-
TGTGCCAGTCCCCCGAGCGGGGGGGCCCCAGATACGCAGTATTTT
CASPPSGGAPDTQYF
>TRBD2|TRBJ2-5|TRBV5-8|-
TGTGCCAGCAGCTTGCTGGGTCATAGCGGGGGGGCCGGAGAGACCCAGTACTTC
CASSLLGHSGGAGETQYF
>-|TRBJ2-3|TRBV30|few
TGTGCCTGGACCAAGAGAAGCACAGATACGCAGTATTTT
CAWTKRSTDTQYF
>-|TRBJ2-3|TRBV27|-
TGTGCCAGCAGTACCTCAGTCGGGACACCTAGCACAGATACGCAGTATTTT
CASSTSVGTPSTDTQYF
>-|TRBJ2-5|TRBV5-1|-
TGCGCCAGCAGCTTGGTTGAGGTCTTGGAGACCCAGTACTTC
CASSLVEVLETQYF
>TRBD1|TRBJ2-7|TRBV11-3|-
TGTGCCAGCAGCTTCCGACAGGGCTCCTACGAGCAGTACTTC
CASSFRQGSYEQYF
>TRBD1|TRBJ2-1|TRBV9|-
TGTGCCAGCAGCGTAGGTGAGGGGGCAAAGCAGTTCTTC
CASSVGEGAKQFF
>-|TRBJ2-4|TRBV18|once
TGTGCCAGCTCACCATCCAGGGGCGATGGGGACATTCAGTACTTC
CASSPSRGDGDIQYF
>-|TRBJ2-3|TRBV5-6|-
TGTGCCAGCAGCTTGTCGGGTCGGGGATTGGATACGCAGTATTTT
CASSLSGRGLDTQYF
>TRBD2|TRBJ2-3|TRBV7-2|-
TGTGCCAGCAGCCCCCGCCAGCGGGGGGCCCACACAGATACGCAGTATTTT
CASSPRQRGAHTDTQYF
>TRBD2|TRBJ2-5|TRBV7-2|few
TGTGCCAGCAGCTCTGATCTAGCGGGGGTAGAGACCCAGTACTTC
CASSSDLAGVETQYF
>TRBD1|TRBJ1-6|TRBV23-1|-
TGCGCCAGCAGTCAAATGGCGGGACAGACCAATTCACCCCTCCACTTT
CASSQMAGQTNSPLHF
>TRBD1|TRBJ2-5|TRBV2|few
TGTGCCAGTATACGGGACAGGGGGCCCCAAGAGACCCAGTACTTC
CASIRDRGPQETQYF
>TRBD1|TRBJ1-1|TRBV29-1|once
TGCAGCGTTGAGGGACAGGGCGTTATGAACACTGAAGCTTTCTTT
CSVEGQGVMNTEAFF
>TRBD1|TRBJ1-1|TRBV5-1|-
TGCGCCAGCAGTTATGACGGACAGGGTGGAAACACTGAAGCTTTCTTT
CASSYDGQGGNTEAFF
>-|TRBJ1-2|TRBV18|-
TGTGCCAGCTCTTTGGAGAGGGCCGGTGGCTACACCTTC
CASSLERAGGYTF
>-|TRBJ2-2|TRBV7-2|-
TGTGCCAGCAGCTTAGTAGTTCCCCCGAACACCGGGGAGCTGTTTTTT
CASSLVVPPNTGELFF
>-|TRBJ2-7|TRBV19|-
TGTGCCAGTAGTAAAAAACAGCTCGATGAGCAGTACTTC
CASSKKQLDEQYF
>-|TRBJ2-7|TRBV21-1|once
TGTGCCAGCAGCAGATATTTGGACTTCTACGAGCAGTACTTC
CASSRYLDFYEQYF
>TRBD1|TRBJ2-3|TRBV5-4|-
TGTGCCAGCAGCGTCAAGACAGGGGCAGCAGATACGCAGTATTTT
CASSVKTGAADTQYF
>TRBD2|TRBJ2-5|TRBV3-1/TRBV3-2|-
TGTGCCAGCAGCCCAACCTTAGCGGGGGGGCAAGAGACCCAGTACTTC
CASSPTLAGGQETQYF
>-|TRBJ1-1|TRBV7-8|few
TGTGCCAGCAGCTTGCCAGGGAACACTGAAGCTTTCTTT
CASSLPGNTEAFF
>TRBD2|TRBJ2-5|TRBV3-1/TRBV3-2|few
TGTGCCAGCAGCCTGACTAGCGGGGGGATAGAGACCCAGTACTTC
CASSLTSGGIETQYF
>-|TRBJ2-5|TRBV4-3|-
TGCGCCAGCAGCCAAGGGGCTCGGCCGGATCAAGAGACCCAGTACTTC
CASSQGARPDQETQYF
>-|TRBJ2-2|TRBV6-5|-
TGTGCCAGCAGCGAGGGGGCGAACACCGGGGAGCTGTTTTTT
CASSEGANTGELFF
>TRBD1|TRBJ1-1|TRBV6-5|-
TGTGCCAGCCAGGGGGCCCTCGGGACTGAAGCTTTCTTT
CASQGALGTEAFF
>TRBD1|TRBJ1-1|TRBV2|-
TGTGCCAGCGGATTGACGAGGGACAGTTTGAACACTGAAGCTTTCTTT
CASGLTRDSLNTEAFF
>-|TRBJ2-1|TRBV15|-
TGTGCCACCAGCGCCCAACAGCCCCACAATGAGCAGTTCTTC
CATSAQQPHNEQFF
>TRBD1|TRBJ1-3|TRBV10-3|-
TGTGCCATCACAGGACAGGGAGGGTCTGGAAACACCATATATTTT
CAITGQGGSGNTIYF
>-|TRBJ2-1|TRBV3-1/TRBV3-2|-
TGTGCCAGCAGCTACAGGGGAGGTGAGCAGTTCTTC
CASSYRGGEQFF
>-|TRBJ2-7|TRBV5-8|-
TGTGCCAGCAGCCCATCCAGGGCCTACGAGCAGTACTTC
CASSPSRAYEQYF
>-|TRBJ1-4|TRBV19|-
TGTGCCAGTAGTATTCTGTCCGAAAAACTGTTTTTT
CASSILSEKLFF
>-|TRBJ2-5|TRBV5-8|-
TGTGCCAGCACTACCCAAGACAGAGAGACCCAGTACTTC
CASTTQDRETQYF
>TRBD2|TRBJ2-7|TRBV2|-
TGTGCCAGCAGCGTAGCGGGGGGCACCTACGAGCAGTACTTC
CASSVAGGTYEQYF
>-|TRBJ2-2|TRBV7-9|-
TGTGCCAGCAGCTTAGGGAGGGGCGGCGACACCGGGGAGCTGTTTTTT
CASSLGRGGDTGELFF
>-|TRBJ2-5|TRBV11-2|once
TGTGCCAGCAGCTTTAGACCGGGGGTACAAGAGACCCAGTACTTC
CASSFRPGVQETQYF
>TRBD1|TRBJ2-7|TRBV19|few
TGTGCCAGTAGTGACAGGGGGGTAATGGGCTCCTACGAGCAGTACTTC
CASSDRGVMGSYEQYF
>TRBD1|TRBJ1-2|TRBV6-5|-
TGTGCCAGCAGTTACCAGGGGGCAAACTATGGCTACACCTTC
CASSYQGANYGYTF
>-|TRBJ1-6|TRBV30|-
TGTGCCTGGAGTTTTGGGCCCTATAATTCACCCCTCCACTTT
CAWSFGPYNSPLHF
>-|TRBJ2-2|TRBV3-1/TRBV3-2|-
TGTGCCAGCAGCCAAGCAGGAGGGGTTGACAACACCGGGGAGCTGTTTTTT
CASSQAGGVDNTGELFF
>TRBD1|TRBJ2-2|TRBV5-1|-
TGCGCCAGCAGCGTAGGGACAGTGGCCGGGGAGCTGTTTTTT
CASSVGTVAGELFF
>-|TRBJ1-5|TRBV24-1|-
TGTGCCACCAGTGGCGGGGCGAATCAGCCCCAGCATTTT
CATSGGANQPQHF
>TRBD1|TRBJ1-1|TRBV9|-
TGTGCCAGCAGCGTAGGAACGGACAGGGGGCTAGGGTACACTGAAGCTTTCTTT
CASSVGTDRGLGYTEAFF
>-|TRBJ1-1|TRBV5-1|few
TGCGCCAGCAGAGAGGGTCCGACCTCTGAAGCTTTCTTT
CASREGPTSEAFF
>-|TRBJ2-5|TRBV7-9|-
TGTGCCAGCAGCCATAGCGGCCACCAAGAGACCCAGTACTTC
CASSHSGHQETQYF
>-|TRBJ2-3|TRBV30|-
TGTGCCTGGAGAGGCGCAGGGCCCACAGATACGCAGTATTTT
CAWRGAGPTDTQYF
>TRBD2|TRBJ2-1|TRBV10-3|few
TGTGCCATCAGTGATAGGCGGGGGGAGGGCAATGAGCAGTTCTTC
CAISDRRGEGNEQFF
>TRBD2|TRBJ2-5|TRBV5-1|few
TGCGCCAGCAGCTTGATAAGCGGGGGCCAAGAGACCCAGTACTTC
CASSLISGGQETQYF